These 32 T cell receptor beta chains came from one sample sequenced in a study of blood T cell repertoires in COVID-19. Clones were sequenced by immunoSEQ multiplex PCR, and TCRdb holds only the in-frame ones, with some missing. This sample has 120,000 to 150,000 clones, with about nine tenths found just once. The sequenced material came from PBMCs or T cells enriched from blood (not recorded which). Every receptor here comes from a woman between 40 and 55 years old who had been exposed to COVID-19.

This CDR3 reads CASSYRLTAINEQFF. CDR3 in DNA: TGTGCCAGCAGCTATCGATTGACAGCTATCAATGAGCAGTTCTTC. This rearrangement joins TRBV5-6 to TRBJ2-1, with D possibly TRBD1 on 5 matching bases. Germline CDR1 is SGHDT and CDR2 is YYEEEE. V lost 3 bases and J lost 6, with 16 bases in between. The CDR3 has 15 residues.

The genes are TRBV2 and TRBJ2-1; 7 bases map to TRBD1. The CDR3 consists of 13 residues. Germline V gene sequence: CDR1 SNHLY, CDR2 FYNNEI. V dropped 5 bases and J dropped 9; count of bases not matched to a gene: 7. The CDR3 here is CASSLTTGIEQFF. In nucleotides, the CDR3 is TGTGCCAGCAGTCTAACGACAGGGATTGAGCAGTTCTTC.

This sequence joins TRBV27 and TRBJ2-3; 8 bases align to TRBD1. CDR1 and CDR2 (germline): MNHEY, SMNVEV (reference sequence). This CDR3 contains 15 residues. The ends lost 5 bases at V and 7 bases at J; junction bases unmatched: 11. This CDR3 is CASSKQGVGKNTQYF. CDR3 DNA sequence: TGTGCCAGCAGTAAACAGGGGGTCGGTAAGAATACGCAGTATTTT.

The gene calls are TRBV3-1 (or the pseudogene TRBV3-2) and TRBJ2-3; 15 nucleotides line up with TRBD2. There are 17 residues in the CDR3. Germline values: CDR1 LGHDT, CDR2 YNNKEL (reference sequence). V shed 5 bases, J shed 8 bases, and the junction held 11 bases outside the gene matches. The CDR3 sequence: CASSCTGTSGGTCTQYF. The DNA of the CDR3 is TGTGCCAGCAGCTGTACCGGGACTAGCGGGGGGACGTGTACGCAGTATTTT.

The chain combines TRBV4-3 with TRBJ1-3, with unresolved D. The CDR3 is 16 residues long. Trimming shortened V by 0 bases and J by 4 bases, and 13 bases separated the two germline ends. Germline loops: CDR1 LGHNA, CDR2 YSLEER. This chain's CDR3 is CASSQDLGPGGNTIYF. The CDR3 nucleotides are TGCGCCAGCAGCCAAGATCTCGGTCCGGGAGGAAACACCATATATTTT.

This clone was found once. V is TRBV5-4 and J is TRBJ1-2; D unresolved. There are 12 residues in the CDR3. Per the germline V gene, CDR1 is SGHNT and CDR2 is YYREEE (reference sequence). V lost 0 bases to trimming and J lost 8 bases, with 8 bases between them. This chain's CDR3 is CASSLGGGGYTF. The CDR3 DNA follows: TGTGCCAGCAGCTTGGGAGGTGGGGGCTACACCTTC.

The chain recombines TRBV5-6 with TRBJ1-4; 7 bases match TRBD1. CDR3 size: 16 residues. Germline V CDR1 and CDR2: SGHDT, YYEEEE. With V trimmed by 3 bases and J by 4 bases, 9 bases remained unmatched. CDR3 nucleotides: TGTGCCAGCAGCTCCAAGGTTCAGGGGGTTAATGAAAAACTGTTTTTT. Protein: CASSSKVQGVNEKLFF. Together with reference TRBV5-6 and TRBJ1-4, the CDR3 gives the full variable domain: DAGVTQSPTHLIKTRGQQVTLRCSPKSGHDTVSWYQQALGQGPQFIFQYYEEEERQRGNFPDRFSGHQFPNYSSELNVNALLLGDSALYLCASSSKVQGVNEKLFFGSGTQLSVL.

The V call is TRBV6-5, the J call TRBJ2-7, with 7 bases fitting TRBD1. V trimming: 2 bases; J trimming: 6 bases; junction bases outside the gene matches: 10. The germline V gene has CDR1 MNHEY and CDR2 SVGAGI. CDR3 size: 15 residues. The CDR3 DNA reads TGTGCCAGCAGTTACGTGTGGGACAGTAAGGGCGAGCAGTACTTC. It yields the protein CASSYVWDSKGEQYF.

This rearrangement joins TRBV14 to TRBJ1-3, with D unresolved. The CDR3 covers 13 residues. CDR1 and CDR2 from the germline V gene are SGHDN and FVKESK. V was clipped by 1 base and J by 4 bases, with 5 bases between them. CDR3 in DNA: TGTGCCAGCAGCCAAGTACGGGGAAACACCATATATTTT. Its translation is CASSQVRGNTIYF. Based on the CDR3 plus reference TRBV14 and TRBJ1-3, the full variable domain is EAGVTQFPSHSVIEKGQTVTLRCDPISGHDNLYWYRRVMGKEIKFLLHFVKESKQDESGMPNNRFLAERTGGTYSTLKVQPAELEDSGVYFCASSQVRGNTIYFGEGSWLTVV.

This sequence joins TRBV9 and TRBJ1-1, with D perhaps TRBD1 (6 bases). V dropped 2 bases and J dropped 1 base, with 9 bases sitting between them. Germline lookup yields CDR1 SGDLS and CDR2 YYNGEE. The CDR3 has 14 residues. The CDR3: CASSVRGGNTEAFF. In DNA form, the CDR3 reads TGTGCCAGCAGCGTCAGAGGGGGGAACACTGAAGCTTTCTTT.

V gene TRBV4-3 combines with J gene TRBJ2-2; TRBD1 is a possible D gene (5 bases). V lost 0 bases and J 1 base, leaving 18 bases between the germline ends. CDR3 length: 19 amino acids. Germline values: CDR1 LGHNA, CDR2 YSLEER. CDR3 coding DNA: TGCGCCAGCAGCCAAGACTTGTCAGGGCGTGGAATGAACACCGGGGAGCTGTTTTTT. Residues: CASSQDLSGRGMNTGELFF.

The chain links TRBV7-9 to TRBJ1-2; D ambiguous. Per germline, CDR1 SEHNR and CDR2 FQNEAQ (reference sequence). Trimming shortened V by 5 bases and J by 2 bases, and 12 bases separated the two germline ends. CDR3 length: 14 residues. CDR3 nucleotides: TGTGCCAGCAGCCTCGGTGGGGAGAACTATGGCTACACCTTC. It encodes CASSLGGENYGYTF.

The chain couples TRBV10-2 to TRBJ2-3, with TRBD2 matching 12 bases. This CDR3 is 13 amino acids long. Losses at the gene ends were 8 bases for V and 5 bases for J; bases not matched to a gene: 2. Germline V lookup: CDR1 WSHSY, CDR2 SAAADI. CDR3 nucleotides: TGCGCCAGCTCACTAGCGGGAGGAGATACGCAGTATTTT. It specifies CASSLAGGDTQYF.

V gene TRBV3-1 (or the pseudogene TRBV3-2) combines with J gene TRBJ2-3, with TRBD2 matching over 8 bases. After removal of 0 bases from V and 0 bases from J, the junction contained 8 bases not matched to a gene. CDR3 length equals 18 residues. Germline V gives CDR1 LGHDT, CDR2 YNNKEL (reference sequence). This chain's CDR3 is CASSQDHSGTRSTDTQYF. CDR3 nucleotides: TGTGCCAGCAGCCAAGATCATTCGGGGACTAGGAGCACAGATACGCAGTATTTT.

The chain employs TRBV28 and TRBJ2-5; unclear D gene. This CDR3 is built from 11 residues. The germline gives CDR1 MDHEN, CDR2 SYDVKM. The germline V and J ends were trimmed by 5 bases and 3 bases, with 4 bases remaining between them. CDR3 DNA: TGTGCCAGCAGTCTCGAAGAGACCCAGTACTTC. Protein: CASSLEETQYF.

The rearrangement joins TRBV4-1 to TRBJ2-3, with 12 bases aligning to TRBD2. Germline lookup yields CDR1 MGHRA and CDR2 YSYEKL. J gave up 2 bases and V 4 bases, and 1 base lay outside the gene matches. The CDR3 has 15 residues. The CDR3 coding sequence is TGCGCCAGCAGCCCTAGCGGGGGGGCCACAGATACGCAGTATTTT. Encoded protein: CASSPSGGATDTQYF.

This clone was seen a single time. The missing conserved phenylalanine or tryptophan at the end of this CDR3 makes a read error likely. The DNA is omitted, as the CDR3 cannot be located on it reliably, and the CDR3 follows TCRdb's listing. The chain couples TRBV10-2 to TRBJ2-7; the D call in the table, TRBD1, was not verified against the DNA. The V gene's germline CDR1 is WSHSY and CDR2 SAAADI. The CDR3 extends over 10 residues, inclusive of both ends. The CDR3 loop reads CARRDHRDLR.

This clone has just a few counts. The chain uses TRBV6-5 and TRBJ1-4; 10 bases align to TRBD1. The germline gives CDR1 MNHEY, CDR2 SVGAGI. This CDR3 has 15 amino acids. Trimming cost V 8 bases and J 0 bases; bases outside gene matches: 3. DNA of the CDR3: TGTGCCAGCCGGGACAGGGGTGCAACTAATGAAAAACTGTTTTTT. It specifies CASRDRGATNEKLFF.

This clone appeared a few times. The rearrangement joins TRBV5-1 to TRBJ2-7; 7 bases are a match to TRBD1. Germline V lookup: CDR1 SGHRS, CDR2 YFSETQ. CDR3 size: 14 residues. After removal of 0 bases from V and 3 bases from J, the junction contained 3 bases not matched to a gene. CDR3 region: CASSLGAGGYEQYF. CDR3 bases: TGCGCCAGCAGCTTGGGGGCAGGGGGCTACGAGCAGTACTTC.

With respect to this clone: The same CDR3 also results from other DNA sequences found in this sample. V usage is TRBV28 and J usage is TRBJ1-5, with 9 bases lining up with TRBD1. CDR1 is MDHEN and CDR2 is SYDVKM in the germline V gene. CDR3 length: 14 amino acids. After removal of 3 bases from V and 4 bases from J, the junction contained 1 base not matched to a gene. The CDR3 DNA follows: TGTGCCAGCAGTTTGGGACAGGGAAATCAGCCCCAGCATTTT. Translating gives CASSLGQGNQPQHF. Looking up the rest from reference TRBV28 and TRBJ1-5 gives the full variable domain: DVKVTQSSRYLVKRTGEKVFLECVQDMDHENMFWYRQDPGLGLRLIYFSYDVKMKEKGDIPEGYSVSREKKERFSLILESASTNQTSMYLCASSLGQGNQPQHFGDGTRLSIL.

The J gene is TRBJ1-2, the V gene TRBV6-4, with no clear D. Germline V lookup: CDR1 MRHNA, CDR2 SNTAGT. The CDR3 spans 15 residues. The ends were cut back, 0 bases at V and 2 bases at J, with 10 bases in the middle. The CDR3 DNA is TGTGCCAGCAGTGACTCAGAACGGGGAAACTATGGCTACACCTTC. The encoded protein is CASSDSERGNYGYTF.

The V call is TRBV27, the J call TRBJ1-1; D unresolved. CDR1 is MNHEY, CDR2 SMNVEV, per germline (reference sequence). The V end was cut by 6 bases, the J end by 1 base, with 12 bases between. The CDR3 covers 14 residues. The CDR3 DNA follows: TGTGCCAGCAGCCGACTACAGCAGAACACTGAAGCTTTCTTT. Translated: CASSRLQQNTEAFF.

This clone occurred once. The V and J genes are TRBV2 and TRBJ2-7, with 16 bases matching TRBD2. The V gene end was trimmed by 6 bases and the J gene end by 2 bases; junction bases not matched to a gene: 4. CDR3 length: 16 residues. CDR1 SNHLY and CDR2 FYNNEI come from the germline V gene. The CDR3 region has the DNA TGTGCCAGCAGCGGGACTAGCGGGGGGGCCACCTACGAGCAGTACTTC. Protein sequence: CASSGTSGGATYEQYF.

The chain carries TRBV29-1 and TRBJ2-7, with a possible D match to TRBD1 (6 bases). V was clipped by 7 bases and J by 2 bases, with 15 bases between them. Germline V lookup: CDR1 SQVTM, CDR2 ANQGSEA. This CDR3 has 13 amino acids. The chain's CDR3 is CSARMRTAYEQYF. The CDR3 region has the DNA TGCAGCGCACGGATGAGGACAGCCTACGAGCAGTACTTC.

V and J are TRBV2 and TRBJ2-1, with D possibly matching TRBD2 (6 bases). Germline V CDR1 and CDR2: SNHLY, FYNNEI. The CDR3 totals 14 residues. Between the trimmed V and J ends, which lost 3 bases and 9 bases, there was a span of 15 bases. Here the CDR3 reads CASSELASVGEQFF. The CDR3 DNA is TGTGCCAGCAGTGAGCTAGCGTCGGTCGGTGAGCAGTTCTTC.

The J gene is TRBJ1-5, the V gene TRBV7-6, with 9 positions matching TRBD1. V lost 6 bases and J lost 6; bases outside the gene matches: 6. Germline-derived CDR1 and CDR2 are SGHVS and FNYEAQ. This CDR3 has 14 amino acids. This CDR3 reads CASSPDRGFQPQHF. The DNA for the CDR3 is TGTGCCAGCAGTCCGGACAGGGGTTTTCAGCCCCAGCATTTT.

The V and J genes are TRBV2 and TRBJ1-4; TRBD1 matches 8 bases. Trimming cost V 2 bases and J 7 bases; bases outside gene matches: 3. The CDR3 has 14 amino acids. The germline gives CDR1 SNHLY, CDR2 FYNNEI. The CDR3 DNA reads as TGTGCCAGCAGTGAACAGGGGGCGGGTGAAAAACTGTTTTTT. Translated: CASSEQGAGEKLFF.

This chain uses TRBV12-3 or TRBV12-4 with TRBJ1-1, with 7 bases that match TRBD1. The CDR3 sequence is 13 residues long. With V trimmed by 2 bases and J by 4 bases, 1 base remained unmatched. CDR3 DNA: TGTGCCAGCAGTTTACAGGGGGGCACTGAAGCTTTCTTT. It encodes CASSLQGGTEAFF.

The V gene is TRBV6-4, the J gene TRBJ2-1, with 9 nucleotides matching TRBD2. V shed 0 bases, J shed 7 bases, and the junction held 4 bases outside the gene matches. The germline gives CDR1 MRHNA, CDR2 SNTAGT. This CDR3 contains 15 residues. The CDR3 DNA is TGTGCCAGCAGTGACTCTGGCGGGGGGGTAAATGAGCAGTTCTTC. Protein: CASSDSGGGVNEQFF.

The chain links TRBV12-3 or TRBV12-4 to TRBJ1-2; TRBD1 might be the D (5 bases). The CDR3 runs to 13 residues. V gave up 6 bases and J gave up 8 bases, with 16 bases separating them. CDR3 DNA sequence: TGTGCCAGCAGGCCCGGGGGGGATCGGGGCTACACCTTC. Translating it yields CASRPGGDRGYTF.

The V gene is TRBV5-1, the J gene TRBJ2-5, with TRBD2 matching over 8 bases. J lost 5 bases, V lost 4 bases, and 10 bases had no gene match. The CDR3 covers 15 residues. CDR1 SGHRS and CDR2 YFSETQ come from the germline V gene. In nucleotides, the CDR3 is TGCGCCAGCAGCCCCCCGGGACTAGGGATGGAGACCCAGTACTTC. Translated, it gives CASSPPGLGMETQYF.

The chain couples TRBV5-8 to TRBJ1-5, with 7 bases aligning to TRBD1. J was trimmed by 6 bases and V by 3 bases; bases with no gene match: 6. The CDR3 spans 14 residues. Germline V gene lookup returns CDR1 SGHTS and CDR2 YDEGEE. CDR3 nucleotide sequence: TGTGCCAGCAGCTCTCGACAGGGAGGTCAGCCCCAGCATTTT. Translation: CASSSRQGGQPQHF.